The source of this T cell receptor (beta chain) is a study of blood T cells in healthy people across ages. This CDR3 region has 16 residues. Trimming removed 0 bases from V and 8 bases from J; junction bases left unmatched: 8. Germline CDR1 reads SGDLS; CDR2 reads YYNGEE. A second PCR of 7 to 11 cycles used a sample-barcoded 5' primer and a J-beta primer mix. Unique molecular identifiers of 12 random nucleotides labeled each cDNA. TCRdb re-derived calls from the 5' RACE reads in MiXCR, one entry per CDR3 protein. The top ten hold 6.5% to 8% of the sample, which has about 1,400,000 distinct CDR3 sequences, around 59% seen once. Overall study results and limits: It was the long-lived donors that had more naive CD4+ cells and higher diversity than aged donors.

The sample providers were healthy Caucasian people from Russia, aged about 6 to 100. Total RNA, at least 5.5 micrograms per sample, came from PBMCs. This clonotype appeared many times. Antigen: not known. This chain connects TRBV9 to TRBJ1-4; TRBD1 aligns across 9 bases. Sequenced sample: blood. This receptor was obtained from a man between 18 and 29 years old in good health. The CDR3 nucleotides read TGTGCCAGCAGCGTAGCTAGTGGGACAGGGTACGAAAAACTGTTTTTT. As protein: CASSVASGTGYEKLFF.